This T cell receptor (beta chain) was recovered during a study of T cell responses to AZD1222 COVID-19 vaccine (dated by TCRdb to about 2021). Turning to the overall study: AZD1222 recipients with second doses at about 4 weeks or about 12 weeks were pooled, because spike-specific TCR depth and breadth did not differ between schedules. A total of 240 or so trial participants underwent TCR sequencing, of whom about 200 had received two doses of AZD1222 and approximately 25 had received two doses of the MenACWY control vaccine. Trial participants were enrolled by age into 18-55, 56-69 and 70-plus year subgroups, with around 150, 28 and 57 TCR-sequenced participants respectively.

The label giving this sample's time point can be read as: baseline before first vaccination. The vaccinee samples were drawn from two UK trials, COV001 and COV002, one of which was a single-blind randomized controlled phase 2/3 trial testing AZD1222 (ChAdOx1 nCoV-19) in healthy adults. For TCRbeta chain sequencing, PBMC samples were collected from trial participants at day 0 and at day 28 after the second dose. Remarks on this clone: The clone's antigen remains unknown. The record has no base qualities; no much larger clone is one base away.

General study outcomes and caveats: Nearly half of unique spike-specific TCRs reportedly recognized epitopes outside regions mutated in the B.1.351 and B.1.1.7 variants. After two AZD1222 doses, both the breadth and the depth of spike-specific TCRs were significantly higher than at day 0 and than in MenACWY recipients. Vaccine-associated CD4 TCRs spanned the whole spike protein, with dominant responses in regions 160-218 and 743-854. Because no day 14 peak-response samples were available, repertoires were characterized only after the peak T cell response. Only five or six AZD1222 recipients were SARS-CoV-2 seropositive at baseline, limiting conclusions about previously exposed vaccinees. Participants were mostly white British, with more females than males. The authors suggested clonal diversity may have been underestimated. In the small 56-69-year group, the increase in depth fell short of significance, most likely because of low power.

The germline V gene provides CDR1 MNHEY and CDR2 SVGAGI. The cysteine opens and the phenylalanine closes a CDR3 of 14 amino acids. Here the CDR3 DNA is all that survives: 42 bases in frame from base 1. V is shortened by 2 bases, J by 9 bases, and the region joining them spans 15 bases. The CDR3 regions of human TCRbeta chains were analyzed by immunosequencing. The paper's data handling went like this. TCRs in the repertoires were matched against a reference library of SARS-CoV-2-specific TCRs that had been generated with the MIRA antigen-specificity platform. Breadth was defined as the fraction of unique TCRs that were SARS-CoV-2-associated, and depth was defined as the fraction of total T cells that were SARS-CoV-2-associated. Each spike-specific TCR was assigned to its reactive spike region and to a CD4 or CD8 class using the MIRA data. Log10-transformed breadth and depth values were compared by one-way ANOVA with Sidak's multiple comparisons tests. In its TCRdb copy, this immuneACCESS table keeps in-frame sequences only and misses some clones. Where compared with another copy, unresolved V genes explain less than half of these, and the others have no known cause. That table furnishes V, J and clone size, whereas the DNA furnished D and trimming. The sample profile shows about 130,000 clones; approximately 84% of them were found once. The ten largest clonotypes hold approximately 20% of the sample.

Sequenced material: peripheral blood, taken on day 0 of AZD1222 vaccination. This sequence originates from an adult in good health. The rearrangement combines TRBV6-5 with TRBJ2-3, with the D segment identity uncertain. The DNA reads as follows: TGTGCCAGCAGTTACGAGCTACCCCACCGAACGCAGTATTTT. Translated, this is CASSYELPHRTQYF.